The 21 T cell receptor beta chains listed next were all sequenced from one sample in a study of blood T cell repertoires in COVID-19. The protocol was immunoSEQ multiplex PCR, while the TCRdb copy is restricted to in-frame clones and leaves out a portion. The sample has fewer than 60,000 clones; 65% to 85% are singletons. Material for sequencing was peripheral blood. Source of these receptors: a man aged 80 or over with COVID-19, enrolled during active disease.

This chain joins TRBV4-1 and TRBJ1-2, with D unclear. V lost 1 base and J 1 base, leaving 10 bases between the germline ends. Germline values: CDR1 MGHRA, CDR2 YSYEKL. The CDR3 is made up of 15 amino acids. In DNA form, the CDR3 reads TGCGCCAGCAGCCAAGGCCCGACAAGTAACTATGGCTACACCTTC. Protein sequence: CASSQGPTSNYGYTF.

This sequence joins TRBV5-6 and TRBJ2-3; TRBD2 aligns across 9 bases. The V gene's germline CDR1 is SGHDT and CDR2 YYEEEE. The CDR3 has 16 amino acids. The V gene end was trimmed by 4 bases and the J gene end by 2 bases; junction bases not matched to a gene: 8. The CDR3 DNA reads TGTGCCAGCAGCATGCGACTAGCGGTATCCACAGATACGCAGTATTTT. Its translation is CASSMRLAVSTDTQYF.

This sequence joins TRBV21-1 and TRBJ2-7; the table gives TRBD2 as D, unverified against the DNA. TRBV21-1 is recorded as a pseudogene. The CDR3 length is 17 residues. The CDR3 reads CASSKGDWPGTIYEQYV. Here the CDR3 DNA reads TGTGCCAGCAGCAAAGGGGATTGGCCAGGGACTATCTACGAGCAGTACGTC.

This clone was detected only a few times. This sequence joins TRBV19 and TRBJ2-2; 10 bases agree with TRBD2. This CDR3 region has 16 residues. V dropped 7 bases and J dropped 7; count of bases not matched to a gene: 12. Per germline, CDR1 LNHDA and CDR2 SQIVND (reference sequence). The CDR3 nucleotides read TGTGCCAGTACCGCTAGGCTAGCGGGAGTGAACGGGGAGCTGTTTTTT. Encoded protein: CASTARLAGVNGELFF. The whole variable domain, remainder taken from reference TRBV19 and TRBJ2-2, is DGGITQSPKYLFRKEGQNVTLSCEQNLNHDAMYWYRQDPGQGLRLIYYSQIVNDFQKGDIAEGYSVSREKKESFPLTVTSAQKNPTAFYLCASTARLAGVNGELFFGEGSRLTVL.

The rearrangement joins TRBV12-3 or TRBV12-4 to TRBJ1-1; a weak D match, TRBD1 (6 bases). The germline V and J ends were trimmed by 8 bases and 4 bases, with 14 bases remaining between them. The CDR3 is 13 amino acids. This chain's CDR3 is CASVNRVGTEAFF. In DNA form, the CDR3 reads TGTGCCAGCGTTAACAGGGTGGGCACTGAAGCTTTCTTT.

V gene TRBV5-6 combines with J gene TRBJ1-6; D call uncertain. This CDR3 has 16 residues. V gave up 4 bases and J gave up 0 bases, with 11 bases separating them. Looked up from germline, CDR1 is SGHDT and CDR2 is YYEEEE. DNA of the CDR3: TGTGCCAGCAGCCCCCCGTCGGGCTCCTATAATTCACCCCTCCACTTT. Translated: CASSPPSGSYNSPLHF.

The gene calls are TRBV30 and TRBJ2-5; TRBD1 aligns across 12 bases. Per the germline V gene, CDR1 is GTSNPN and CDR2 is SVGIG (reference sequence). The trim removed 0 bases at V and 5 bases at J, leaving 7 bases unmatched. The CDR3 contains 16 residues. In DNA form, the CDR3 reads TGTGCCTGGAGTGTAGGGGGGACAGGGGGCGTGGAGACCCAGTACTTC. Encoded protein: CAWSVGGTGGVETQYF. Using reference TRBV30 and TRBJ2-5 for the parts outside the CDR3, the full variable domain is SQTIHQWPATLVQPVGSPLSLECTVEGTSNPNLYWYRQAAGRGLQLLFYSVGIGQISSEVPQNLSASRPQDRQFILSSKKLLLSDSGFYLCAWSVGGTGGVETQYFGPGTRLLVL.

In this sample, this clone turned up a few times. The gene calls are TRBV4-3 and TRBJ2-2; D unclear. Trimming removed 0 bases from V and 2 bases from J, with 16 bases in between. Germline V gene data show CDR1 as LGHNA and CDR2 as YSLEER. The CDR3 spans 18 residues. The CDR3 protein is CASSQEKQAPFNTGELFF. Written as DNA, the CDR3 is TGCGCCAGCAGCCAAGAAAAGCAGGCTCCCTTTAACACCGGGGAGCTGTTTTTT.

This clone was detected only a few times. The chain has TRBV7-9 and TRBJ2-7, with 12 nucleotides matching TRBD2. Germline V CDR1 and CDR2: SEHNR, FQNEAQ (reference sequence). This CDR3 is 15 amino acids long. J was trimmed by 7 bases and V by 4 bases; bases with no gene match: 8. This chain's CDR3 is CASSSTSSGRGEQYV. The CDR3 DNA is TGTGCCAGCAGCTCTACATCTAGCGGGAGGGGAGAGCAGTACGTC.

V and J are TRBV27 and TRBJ1-2, with D maybe TRBD1 (5 bases). CDR3 length equals 17 residues. Trimming took 0 bases from V and 4 from J, leaving 18 bases between them. Per the germline V gene, CDR1 is MNHEY and CDR2 is SMNVEV (reference sequence). The DNA for the CDR3 is TGTGCCAGCAGTTTATCGCGGGGGAGGGGAGGAGGCTATGGCTACACCTTC. Amino acids: CASSLSRGRGGGYGYTF.

This chain links TRBV9 with TRBJ1-6; 10 nucleotides align to TRBD1. From germline, CDR1 is SGDLS and CDR2 YYNGEE. V lost 4 bases and J lost 7; bases outside the gene matches: 8. CDR3 length: 16 amino acids. CDR3 nucleotide sequence: TGTGCCAGCAGCCCCCGGGACAGGGGTCGAAATTCACCCCTCCACTTT. This gives the protein CASSPRDRGRNSPLHF.

The chain joins TRBV7-2 to TRBJ1-5, with 8 bases lining up with TRBD1. Germline assignment: CDR1 SGHTA and CDR2 FQGNSA. The CDR3 extends over 16 amino acids. V shed 1 base, J shed 7 bases, and the junction held 9 bases outside the gene matches. The CDR3 loop reads CASSLVRPGGEQPQHF. The CDR3 coding sequence is TGTGCCAGCAGCTTAGTTCGGCCAGGGGGCGAGCAGCCCCAGCATTTT.

The chain is built from TRBV18 and TRBJ1-5, with D maybe TRBD1 (5 bases). The CDR3 spans 20 residues. The germline V gene encodes CDR1 KGHSH and CDR2 LQKENI. Trimming removed 1 base at V and 7 bases at J, with 29 bases between. The CDR3 nucleotides are TGTGCCAGCTCACCACGTAGTGTAGCAGGGAGGGGAGCAATCGGACAGCCCCAGCATTTT. Protein: CASSPRSVAGRGAIGQPQHF.

V and J are TRBV7-2 and TRBJ2-1; 12 bases align to TRBD2. Germline values: CDR1 SGHTA, CDR2 FQGNSA. V was pared by 5 bases and J by 5 bases, with 7 bases of the junction left unmatched. This CDR3 has 16 amino acids. The CDR3 loop reads CASSPGTSGLNNEQFF. Here the CDR3 DNA reads TGTGCCAGCAGCCCGGGGACTAGCGGGCTGAACAATGAGCAGTTCTTC.

This chain joins TRBV5-4 and TRBJ1-2, with 10 bases lining up with TRBD1. With 4 bases clipped from V and 6 bases from J, the junction kept 6 bases outside the gene matches. CDR1 SGHNT and CDR2 YYREEE come from the germline V gene (reference sequence). CDR3 length equals 14 residues. The CDR3 bases are TGTGCCAGCAGCCCACGCGGACAGGGGGATGGCTACACCTTC. Translating it yields CASSPRGQGDGYTF. Full variable domain (remainder filled in from reference TRBV5-4 and TRBJ1-2): ETGVTQSPTHLIKTRGQQVTLRCSSQSGHNTVSWYQQALGQGPQFIFQYYREEENGRGNFPPRFSGLQFPNYSSELNVNALELDDSALYLCASSPRGQGDGYTFGSGTRLTVV.

This clone has only a few counts. The chain uses TRBV23-1 and TRBJ2-1; tentative D call: TRBD2 (6 bases). TRBV23-1 belongs to the ORF category, with a function that is uncertain. This CDR3 has 16 residues. The V end was cut by 4 bases, the J end by 5 bases, with 18 bases between. The CDR3 region has the DNA TGCGCCAGCAGTCCCCTCGGGCGGGATCGCAACAATGAGCAGTTCTTC. Its protein product is CASSPLGRDRNNEQFF.

The chain couples TRBV7-2 to TRBJ2-5, with 11 positions matching TRBD2. Per the germline V gene, CDR1 is SGHTA and CDR2 is FQGNSA. V lost 4 bases and J lost 2; bases outside the gene matches: 12. This CDR3 contains 18 residues. The CDR3 sequence is CASSSAGLAGGLQETQYF. The CDR3 DNA reads TGTGCCAGCAGCTCCGCGGGTCTAGCGGGGGGTTTGCAAGAGACCCAGTACTTC.

The gene calls are TRBV24-1 and TRBJ1-2, with D unclear. The CDR3 is made up of 13 amino acids. Trimming pared 5 bases from V and 8 bases from J, leaving 14 bases between. Germline loops: CDR1 KGHDR, CDR2 SFDVKD. The CDR3 is CATSGYRGGGYTF. CDR3 nucleotides: TGTGCCACCAGTGGTTACCGCGGTGGGGGCTACACCTTC.

The gene calls are TRBV24-1 and TRBJ1-5; D gene uncertain. Deletions cut 6 bases from V and 2 bases from J, with 4 bases between. Germline assignment: CDR1 KGHDR and CDR2 SFDVKD. The length of the CDR3 is 12 residues. The CDR3 bases are TGTGCCACCAGTCAGGGCAATCAGCCCCAGCATTTT. Protein sequence: CATSQGNQPQHF.

The chain carries TRBV27 and TRBJ2-1; perhaps TRBD2 as D (8 bases). CDR1 is MNHEY, CDR2 SMNVEV, per germline (reference sequence). This CDR3 is 18 amino acids long. Trimming shortened V by 2 bases and J by 2 bases, and 19 bases separated the two germline ends. CDR3 nucleotide sequence: TGTGCCAGCAGTTTAAACAGGGGCAGCGGGAGCGCCTACAATGAGCAGTTCTTC. Residues: CASSLNRGSGSAYNEQFF.

The rearrangement uses TRBV27 and TRBJ1-2, with 8 bases that match TRBD1. The CDR3 spans 15 residues. In germline, CDR1 is MNHEY, CDR2 SMNVEV (reference sequence). V shed 6 bases and J 5 bases; nucleotides not matched to a gene: 11. CDR3 DNA sequence: TGTGCCAGCAGCCCTGGACAGGGCAGGGGATATGGCTACACCTTC. Its protein product is CASSPGQGRGYGYTF.